This T cell receptor (beta chain) was identified during a study of cytomegalovirus exposure and HLA in healthy donors. The PCR made use of 60 Vbeta and 13 Jbeta primers. Generated by immunoSEQ multiplex PCR, the TCRdb table keeps only in-frame clones and is missing some. Of more than 85,000 clones listed, 15% are singletons. V gave up 3 bases and J gave up 2 bases; unmatched junction bases: 2. CDR1 is ENHRY, CDR2 SYGVKD, per germline. The CDR3 covers 15 residues. The gene calls are TRBV10-3 and TRBJ1-4, with 8 bases fitting TRBD1. This clonotype was sampled from a female donor in good health and CMV-seronegative. Input material: PBMCs. The CDR3 reads CAISDRGPTNEKLFF. CDR3 coding DNA: TGTGCCATCAGTGACAGGGGGCCTACTAATGAAAAACTGTTTTTT.